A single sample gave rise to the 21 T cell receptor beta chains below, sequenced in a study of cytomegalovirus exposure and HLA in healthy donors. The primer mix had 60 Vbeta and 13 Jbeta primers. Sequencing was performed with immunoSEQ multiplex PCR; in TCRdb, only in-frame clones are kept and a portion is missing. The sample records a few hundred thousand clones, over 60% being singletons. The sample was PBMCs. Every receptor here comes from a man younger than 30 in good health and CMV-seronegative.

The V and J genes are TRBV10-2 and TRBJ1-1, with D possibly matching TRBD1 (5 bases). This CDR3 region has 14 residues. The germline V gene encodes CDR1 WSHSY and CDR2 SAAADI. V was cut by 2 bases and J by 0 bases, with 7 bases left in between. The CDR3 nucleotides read TGCGCCAGCAGTGAGGGGGGGATGAACACTGAAGCTTTCTTT. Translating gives CASSEGGMNTEAFF.

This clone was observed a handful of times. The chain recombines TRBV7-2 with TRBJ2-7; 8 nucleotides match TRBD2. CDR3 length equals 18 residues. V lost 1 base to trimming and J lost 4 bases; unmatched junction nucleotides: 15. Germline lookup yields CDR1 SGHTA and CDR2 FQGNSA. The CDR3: CASSLVARLAGGGYEQYF. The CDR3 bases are TGTGCCAGCAGCTTAGTGGCTCGGCTAGCGGGCGGGGGGTACGAGCAGTACTTC.

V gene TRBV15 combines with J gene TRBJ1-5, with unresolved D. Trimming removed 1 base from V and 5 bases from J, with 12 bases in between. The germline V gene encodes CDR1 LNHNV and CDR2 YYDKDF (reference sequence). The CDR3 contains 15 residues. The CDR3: CATSRVGRRDQPQHF. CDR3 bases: TGTGCCACCAGCAGAGTCGGTCGGCGGGATCAGCCCCAGCATTTT.

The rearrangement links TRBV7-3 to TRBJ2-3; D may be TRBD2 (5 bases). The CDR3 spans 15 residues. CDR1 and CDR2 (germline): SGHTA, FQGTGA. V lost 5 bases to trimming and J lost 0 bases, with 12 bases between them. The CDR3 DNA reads TGTGCCAGCAGCCTCTCTCGGGGAAGCACAGATACGCAGTATTTT. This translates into CASSLSRGSTDTQYF.

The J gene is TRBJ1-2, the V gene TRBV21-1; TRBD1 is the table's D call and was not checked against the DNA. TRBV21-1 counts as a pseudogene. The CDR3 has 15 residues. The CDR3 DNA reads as TGTGCCAGCAGCAAAGTGGGCAGGTCTTTCTATGGCTACACCTTC. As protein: CASSKVGRSFYGYTF.

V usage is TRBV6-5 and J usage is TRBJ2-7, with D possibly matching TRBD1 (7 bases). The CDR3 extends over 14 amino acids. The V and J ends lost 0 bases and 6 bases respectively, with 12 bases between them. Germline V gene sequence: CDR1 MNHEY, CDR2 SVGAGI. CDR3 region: CASSYSTQGGEQYF. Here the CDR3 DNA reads TGTGCCAGCAGTTACTCGACCCAGGGGGGCGAGCAGTACTTC.

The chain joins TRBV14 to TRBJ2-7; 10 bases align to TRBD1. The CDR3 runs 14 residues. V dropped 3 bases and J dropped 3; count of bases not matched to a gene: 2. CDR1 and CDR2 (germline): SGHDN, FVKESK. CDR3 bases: TGTGCCAGCAGCCATCGGGACAGGGGCTACGAGCAGTACTTC. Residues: CASSHRDRGYEQYF.

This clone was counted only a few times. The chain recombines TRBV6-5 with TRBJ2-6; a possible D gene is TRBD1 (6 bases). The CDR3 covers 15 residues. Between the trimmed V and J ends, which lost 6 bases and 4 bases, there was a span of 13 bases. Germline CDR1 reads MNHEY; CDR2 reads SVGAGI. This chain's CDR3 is CASSQTGLGANVLTF. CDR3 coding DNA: TGTGCCAGCAGCCAAACAGGGCTCGGGGCCAACGTCCTGACTTTC.

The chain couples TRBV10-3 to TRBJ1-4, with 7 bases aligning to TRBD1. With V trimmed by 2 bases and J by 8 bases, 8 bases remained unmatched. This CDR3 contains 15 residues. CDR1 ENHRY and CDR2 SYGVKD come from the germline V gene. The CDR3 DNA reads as TGTGCCATCAGTGAGACTGACAGGGTGAGGGAAAAACTGTTTTTT. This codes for CAISETDRVREKLFF.

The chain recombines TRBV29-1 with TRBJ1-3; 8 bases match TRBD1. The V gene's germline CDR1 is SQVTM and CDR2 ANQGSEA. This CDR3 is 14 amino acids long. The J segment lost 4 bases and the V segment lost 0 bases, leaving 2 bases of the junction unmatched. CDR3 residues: CSVEDRTGGNTIYF. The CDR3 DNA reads TGCAGCGTTGAAGATCGGACAGGGGGAAACACCATATATTTT. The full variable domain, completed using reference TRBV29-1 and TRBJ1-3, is SAVISQKPSRDICQRGTSLTIQCQVDSQVTMMFWYRQQPGQSLTLIATANQGSEATYESGFVIDKFPISRPNLTFSTLTVSNMSPEDSSIYLCSVEDRTGGNTIYFGEGSWLTVV.

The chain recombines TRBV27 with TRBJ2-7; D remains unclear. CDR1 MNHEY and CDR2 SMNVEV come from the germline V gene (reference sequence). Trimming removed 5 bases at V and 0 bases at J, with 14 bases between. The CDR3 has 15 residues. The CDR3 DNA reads TGTGCCAGCAGTCCCCGCAGAGGTCCCTCCTACGAGCAGTACTTC. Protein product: CASSPRRGPSYEQYF.

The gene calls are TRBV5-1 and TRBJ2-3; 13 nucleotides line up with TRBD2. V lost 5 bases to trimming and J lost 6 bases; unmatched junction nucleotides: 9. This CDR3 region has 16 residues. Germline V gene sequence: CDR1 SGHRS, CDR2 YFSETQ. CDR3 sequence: CASRPGLAGEGDTQYF. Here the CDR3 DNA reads TGCGCCAGCAGGCCTGGACTAGCGGGAGAGGGGGATACGCAGTATTTT. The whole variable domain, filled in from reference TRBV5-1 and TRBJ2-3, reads KAGVTQTPRYLIKTRGQQVTLSCSPISGHRSVSWYQQTPGQGLQFLFEYFSETQRNKGNFPGRFSGRQFSNSRSEMNVSTLELGDSALYLCASRPGLAGEGDTQYFGPGTRLTVL.

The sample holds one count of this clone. The CDR3 bases are TGTGCCAGGAGACAGGACAGGGTGTGGAAAAGGGGTGGCAATCAGCCCCAGCATTTT. Translated, it gives CARRQDRVWKRGGNQPQHF. V gene TRBV19 combines with J gene TRBJ1-5; 8 nucleotides match TRBD1. Trimming removed 9 bases from V and 2 bases from J; junction bases left unmatched: 21. This CDR3 is 19 amino acids long. CDR1 is LNHDA and CDR2 is SQIVND in the germline V gene (reference sequence).

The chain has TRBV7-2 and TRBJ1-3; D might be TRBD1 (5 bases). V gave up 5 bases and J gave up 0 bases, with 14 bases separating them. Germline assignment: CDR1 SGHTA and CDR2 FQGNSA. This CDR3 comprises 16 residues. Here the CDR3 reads CASSTQTARSGNTIYF. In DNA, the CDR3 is TGTGCCAGCAGCACCCAGACAGCCCGCTCTGGAAACACCATATATTTT.

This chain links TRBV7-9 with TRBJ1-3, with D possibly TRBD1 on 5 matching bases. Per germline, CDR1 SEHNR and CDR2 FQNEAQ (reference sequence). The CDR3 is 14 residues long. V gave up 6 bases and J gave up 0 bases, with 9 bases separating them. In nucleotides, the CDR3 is TGTGCCAGCAGTCCAGGGATCTCTGGAAACACCATATATTTT. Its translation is CASSPGISGNTIYF.

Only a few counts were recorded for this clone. The DNA of the CDR3 is TGTGCCTCCCCCGGGACAGGGACCTCGTTAACGTATGGCTACACCTTC. Protein: CASPGTGTSLTYGYTF. The V and J genes are TRBV30 and TRBJ1-2, with 9 bases lining up with TRBD1. This CDR3 has 16 amino acids. Trimming at V came to 7 bases and at J to 5 bases, leaving 17 bases not matched to a gene. Germline CDR1 GTSNPN, CDR2 SVGIG (reference sequence).

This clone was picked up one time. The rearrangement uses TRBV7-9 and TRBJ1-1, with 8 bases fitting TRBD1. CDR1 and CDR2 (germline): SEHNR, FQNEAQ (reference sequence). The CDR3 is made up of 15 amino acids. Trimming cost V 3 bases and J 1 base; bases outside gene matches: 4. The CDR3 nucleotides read TGTGCCAGCAGCTTCCCCGACAGGGGGAACACTGAAGCTTTCTTT. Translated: CASSFPDRGNTEAFF.

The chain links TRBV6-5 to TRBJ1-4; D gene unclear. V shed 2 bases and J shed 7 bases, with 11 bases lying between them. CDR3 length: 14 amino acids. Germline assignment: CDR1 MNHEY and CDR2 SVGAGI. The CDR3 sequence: CASSYQNSGEKLFF. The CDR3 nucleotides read TGTGCCAGCAGTTACCAGAATTCGGGTGAAAAACTGTTTTTT.

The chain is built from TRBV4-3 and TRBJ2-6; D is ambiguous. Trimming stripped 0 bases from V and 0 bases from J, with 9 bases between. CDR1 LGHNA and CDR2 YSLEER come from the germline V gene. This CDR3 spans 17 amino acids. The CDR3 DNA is TGCGCCAGCAGCCAAGATGGCAGTTCCTCTGGGGCCAACGTCCTGACTTTC. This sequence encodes CASSQDGSSSGANVLTF.

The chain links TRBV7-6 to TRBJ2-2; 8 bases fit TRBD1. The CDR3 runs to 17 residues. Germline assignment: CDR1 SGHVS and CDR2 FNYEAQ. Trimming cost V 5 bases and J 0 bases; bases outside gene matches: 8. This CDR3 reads CASSPRTGTANTGELFF. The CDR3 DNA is TGTGCCAGCAGCCCACGGACAGGGACAGCGAACACCGGGGAGCTGTTTTTT.

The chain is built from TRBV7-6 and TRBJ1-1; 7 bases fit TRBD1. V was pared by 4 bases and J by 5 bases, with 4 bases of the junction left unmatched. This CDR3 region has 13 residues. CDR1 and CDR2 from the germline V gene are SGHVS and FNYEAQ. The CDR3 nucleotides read TGTGCCAGCAGCTCGCAGGGGGGAACTGAAGCTTTCTTT. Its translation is CASSSQGGTEAFF.